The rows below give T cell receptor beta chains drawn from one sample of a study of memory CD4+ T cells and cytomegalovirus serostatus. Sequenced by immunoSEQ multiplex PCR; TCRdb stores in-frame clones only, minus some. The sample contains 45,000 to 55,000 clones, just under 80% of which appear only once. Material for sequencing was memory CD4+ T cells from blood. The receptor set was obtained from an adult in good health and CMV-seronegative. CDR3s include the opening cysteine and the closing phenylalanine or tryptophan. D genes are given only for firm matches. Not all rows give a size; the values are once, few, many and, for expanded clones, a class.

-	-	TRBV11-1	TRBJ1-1	CASSLWTENTEAFF	TGTGCCAGCAGCTTATGGACGGAGAACACTGAAGCTTTCTTT
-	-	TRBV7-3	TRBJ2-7	CASRKAGAPSYEQYF	TGTGCCAGCAGGAAAGCGGGTGCTCCCTCCTACGAGCAGTACTTC
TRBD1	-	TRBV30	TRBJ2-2	CARQGDLAGELFF	TGTGCTAGACAGGGCGATCTCGCCGGGGAGCTGTTTTTT
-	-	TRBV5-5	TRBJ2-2	CASSPGTHLNTGELFF	TGTGCCAGCAGCCCGGGGACTCACCTGAACACCGGGGAGCTGTTTTTT
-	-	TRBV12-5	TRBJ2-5	CASGLRGLETQYF	TGTGCTAGTGGTTTGCGAGGGTTGGAGACCCAGTACTTC
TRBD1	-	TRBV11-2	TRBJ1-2	CASSLRTGNYGYTF	TGTGCCAGCAGCCTGAGGACAGGGAACTATGGCTACACCTTC
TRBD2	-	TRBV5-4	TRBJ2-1	CASSGLAGVPGGQFF	TGTGCCAGCAGCGGACTAGCGGGAGTTCCCGGCGGGCAGTTCTTC
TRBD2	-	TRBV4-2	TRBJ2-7	CASSQTSGSGEQYF	TGTGCCAGCAGCCAGACGAGCGGGAGCGGCGAGCAGTACTTC
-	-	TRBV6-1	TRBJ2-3	CASSGRNTQYF	TGTGCCAGCAGTGGAAGGAATACGCAGTATTTT
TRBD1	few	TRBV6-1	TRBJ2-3	CASRTGGTDTQYF	TGTGCCAGCAGGACAGGGGGCACAGATACGCAGTATTTT
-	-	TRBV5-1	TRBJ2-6	CASSSRQASSGANVLTF	TGCGCCAGCAGCTCGAGACAGGCCTCCTCTGGGGCCAACGTCCTGACTTTC
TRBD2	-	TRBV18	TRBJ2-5	CASSPPSRLAVEETQYF	TGTGCCAGCTCACCACCCTCGAGACTAGCAGTGGAAGAGACCCAGTACTTC
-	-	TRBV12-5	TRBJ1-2	CASGLVGPPNYGYTF	TGTGCTAGTGGTTTGGTAGGACCTCCTAACTATGGCTACACCTTC
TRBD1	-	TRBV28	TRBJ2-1	CASRGDRSPSYNEQFF	TGTGCCAGCAGGGGGGACAGAAGTCCCTCCTACAATGAGCAGTTCTTC
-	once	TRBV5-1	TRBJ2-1	CASSLPGRNEQFF	TGCGCCAGCAGCTTGCCTGGGCGCAATGAGCAGTTCTTC
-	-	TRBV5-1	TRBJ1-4	CASSLVAMGGPATNEKLFF	TGCGCCAGCAGCTTGGTGGCCATGGGGGGGCCTGCAACTAATGAAAAACTGTTTTTT
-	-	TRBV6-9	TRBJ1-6	CARLATAHSPLHF	TGTGCCCGCTTGGCCACCGCTCATTCACCCCTCCACTTT
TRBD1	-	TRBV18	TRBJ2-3	CASSPGTGFTDTQYF	TGTGCCAGCTCCCCCGGGACAGGGTTTACAGATACGCAGTATTTT
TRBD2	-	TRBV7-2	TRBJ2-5	CASSPRLAGETQYF	TGTGCCAGCAGCCCAAGACTAGCAGGGGAGACCCAGTACTTC
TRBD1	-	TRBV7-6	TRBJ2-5	CASSSTGVGQETQYF	TGTGCCAGCAGCTCAACAGGGGTTGGGCAGGAGACCCAGTACTTC